The clone carrying this T cell receptor beta chain came up once. The antigen is unknown. This sample was taken from a study of OX40 agonist ivuxolimab in advanced cancers. Findings of the study overall: Antigens targeted by the expanded peripheral T cells were not determined.

TCRdb's table, derived via immunoSEQ multiplex PCR, lists solely in-frame clones and lacks some. This sample has tens of thousands of clones; under 85% occur once, and the top ten carry 16%. CDR1 is SGHTA, CDR2 FQGNSA, per germline. This CDR3 region has 13 residues. V was cut by 4 bases and J by 6 bases, with 10 bases left in between. Sequenced material: CD4+ or CD8+ T cells sorted from blood, taken in a trial of the OX40 agonist ivuxolimab. The rearrangement links TRBV7-2 to TRBJ2-1, with a tentative D call TRBD2 (5 bases). This TCR derives from an adult with an advanced solid tumor such as melanoma, head and neck, liver or kidney cancer. This CDR3 is CASSYGNTNEQFF. CDR3 DNA: TGTGCCAGCAGCTACGGGAATACCAATGAGCAGTTCTTC.